This T cell receptor beta chain was recovered during a study of blood T cell repertoires in COVID-19. Background on the study: Nucleic acid was either cDNA or gDNA, and it came from T cells, B-cell-depleted T cells, or PBMCs.

The sample holds one count of this clone. Germline lookup yields CDR1 SNHLY and CDR2 FYNNEI. The V gene end was trimmed by 9 bases and the J gene end by 8 bases; junction bases not matched to a gene: 10. The CDR3 loop spans 14 amino acids. The data were produced by immunoSEQ multiplex PCR, yet TCRdb's version contains in-frame clones alone and is incomplete. The table records over 150,000 clones, about 89% of them present only once. This sequence originates from a man aged 18 to 29 who had recovered from COVID-19. Source material: peripheral blood. V usage is TRBV2 and J usage is TRBJ2-4, with TRBD1 identical over 10 bases. CDR3 in amino acids: CASSPTGTGDIQYF. Written as DNA, the CDR3 is TGTGCCAGTAGCCCCACCGGGACAGGGGACATTCAGTACTTC.